A selection of T cell receptor beta chains follows, all from one sample in a study of blood T cell repertoires in COVID-19. Only in-frame clones appear in the TCRdb table, and some are missing; sequencing was by immunoSEQ multiplex PCR. The repertoire includes 84,000 or so clones, approximately 86% of them detected once, and 6% to 8% sits in the top ten. Sequenced input: peripheral blood. The receptors stem from a man in his 70s with acute or convalescent COVID-19. Both conserved end residues are part of each CDR3. D genes are given only for firm matches. The listing skips clone size in some rows; elsewhere it reads once, few, many or a size class.

. . TRBJ2-3 TRBV14 CASRATRLTDTQYF TGTGCCAGCAGAGCTACTAGGTTAACAGATACGCAGTATTTT
. TRBD1 TRBJ1-5 TRBV6-1 CASSEDRGQPQHF TGTGCCAGCAGTGAGGACAGGGGCCAGCCCCAGCATTTT
. TRBD2 TRBJ2-3 TRBV5-8 CASSRTSGRALGTDTQYF TGTGCCAGCAGCAGGACTAGCGGGAGGGCCCTCGGTACAGATACGCAGTATTTT
. TRBD1 TRBJ1-2 TRBV12-5 CASGLGTGSNYGYTF TGTGCTAGTGGTTTGGGGACAGGCAGTAACTATGGCTACACCTTC
. . TRBJ2-3 TRBV6-2/TRBV6-3 CASSYSPAGDTDTQYF TGTGCCAGCAGTTACTCTCCGGCAGGGGACACAGATACGCAGTATTTT
. . TRBJ2-7 TRBV19 CASSIDSTYEQYF TGTGCCAGTAGTATTGACAGTACCTACGAGCAGTACTTC
. . TRBJ1-1 TRBV12-5 CASGLYEGSAMNTEAFF TGTGCTAGTGGTTTGTATGAGGGTTCCGCGATGAACACTGAAGCTTTCTTT
. . TRBJ1-1 TRBV19 CASSIGVTGNTEAFF TGTGCCAGTAGTATTGGGGTAACAGGGAACACTGAAGCTTTCTTT
. . TRBJ1-1 TRBV19 CASTQPGANTEAFF TGTGCCAGTACCCAACCAGGGGCCAACACTGAAGCTTTCTTT
few TRBD2 TRBJ2-7 TRBV20-1 CSASLAGGLYEQYF TGCAGTGCTAGTCTAGCGGGGGGATTATACGAGCAGTACTTC
. . TRBJ2-6 TRBV5-1 CASSWSPGAGANVLTF TGCGCCAGCAGCTGGAGCCCAGGGGCTGGGGCCAACGTCCTGACTTTC
. TRBD1 TRBJ2-7 TRBV28 CASSTRTGGSYEQYF TGTGCCAGCAGTACCCGGACAGGGGGGTCCTACGAGCAGTACTTC
. . TRBJ1-2 TRBV12-3/TRBV12-4 CASNVGGLNGYTF TGTGCCAGCAACGTAGGGGGACTAAACGGCTACACCTTC
. . TRBJ2-2 TRBV5-4 CASSKSGRAGELFF TGTGCCAGCAGCAAGTCAGGTCGAGCCGGGGAGCTGTTTTTT
once . TRBJ1-2 TRBV6-5 CASSSHRDTDYTF TGTGCCAGCAGTTCACACCGGGACACCGACTACACCTTC
. TRBD2 TRBJ2-1 TRBV5-1 CASSLVVAGGGEQFF TGCGCCAGCAGCTTGGTAGTAGCGGGGGGAGGTGAGCAGTTCTTC